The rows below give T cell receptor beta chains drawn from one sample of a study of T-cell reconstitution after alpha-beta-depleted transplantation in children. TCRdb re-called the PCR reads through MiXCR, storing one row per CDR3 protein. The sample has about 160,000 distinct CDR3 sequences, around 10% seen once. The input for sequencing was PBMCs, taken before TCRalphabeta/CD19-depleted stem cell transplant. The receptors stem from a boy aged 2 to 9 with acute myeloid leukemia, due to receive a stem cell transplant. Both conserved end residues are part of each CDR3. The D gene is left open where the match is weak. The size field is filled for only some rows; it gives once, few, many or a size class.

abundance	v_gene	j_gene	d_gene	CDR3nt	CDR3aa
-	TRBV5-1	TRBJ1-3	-	TGCGCCAGCAGCTTGGAAACTGGAAACACCATATATTTT	CASSLETGNTIYF
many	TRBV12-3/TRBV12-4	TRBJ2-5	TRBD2	TGTGCCAGCAGTTTCCGAGGACTAGCGGGGGGCCAAGAGACCCAGTACTTC	CASSFRGLAGGQETQYF
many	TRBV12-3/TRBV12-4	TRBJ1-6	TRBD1	TGTGCCAGCAGTGAAACTGGACAGGGAAATTCACCCCTCCACTTT	CASSETGQGNSPLHF
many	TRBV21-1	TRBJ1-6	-	TGTGCCAGCAGCTCGACGAGACAGGGACAGTTATTATCCTATAATTCACCCCTCCACTTT	CASSSTRQGQLLSYNSPLHF
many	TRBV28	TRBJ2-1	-	TGTGCCAGCAGTTTAACCTTCAATGAGCAGTTCTTC	CASSLTFNEQFF
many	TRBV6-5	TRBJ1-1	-	TGTGCCAGCAGTTACGGGACTGAAGCTTTCTTT	CASSYGTEAFF
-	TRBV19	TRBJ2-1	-	TGTGCCAGTAGTATAGATCCCGGGGGCTCCTACAATGAGCAGTTCTTC	CASSIDPGGSYNEQFF
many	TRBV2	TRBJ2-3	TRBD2	TGTGCCAGCAGCAAACAGGGACTAGCAGGAGATACGCAGTATTTT	CASSKQGLAGDTQYF
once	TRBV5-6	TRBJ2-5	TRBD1	TGTGCCAGCAGCATTCGGACAGGGGGCCAAGAGACCCAGTACTTC	CASSIRTGGQETQYF
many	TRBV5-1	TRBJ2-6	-	TGCGCCAGCAGCGGGGACGCTTGGGTCCTGACTTTC	CASSGDAWVLTF
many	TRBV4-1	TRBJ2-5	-	TGCGCCAGCAGCCTAAGAGTGGCAGAGACCCAGTACTTC	CASSLRVAETQYF
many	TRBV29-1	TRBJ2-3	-	TGCAGCGTTGAACACCCGCAGGACGGCCCTAGCACAGATACGCAGTATTTT	CSVEHPQDGPSTDTQYF
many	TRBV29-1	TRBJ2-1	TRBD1	TGCAGCGTTGATAAGGGGGCCGAGCAGTTCTTC	CSVDKGAEQFF
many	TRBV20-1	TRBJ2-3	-	TGCAGTGCCCCGCCGACAGCGGGCTACCCAGATACGCAGTATTTT	CSAPPTAGYPDTQYF
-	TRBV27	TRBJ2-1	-	TGTGCCAGCCCTTGGGAGCAGTTCTTC	CASPWEQFF
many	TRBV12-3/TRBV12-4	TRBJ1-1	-	TGTGCCAGCAGTCCCCGTTCGGCAACCGATGAGAACACTGAAGCTTTCTTT	CASSPRSATDENTEAFF
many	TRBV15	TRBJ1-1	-	TGTGCCACCAGCAGAGTACATGAGAACACTGAAGCTTTCTTT	CATSRVHENTEAFF
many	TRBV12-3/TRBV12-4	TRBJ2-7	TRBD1	TGTGCCAGCAGCCTACGACAGGGTAGCTACGAGCAGTACTTC	CASSLRQGSYEQYF
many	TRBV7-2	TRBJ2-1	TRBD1	TGTGCCAGCAGCTACCCGGCGACAGGGGGGACAGATGAGCAGTTCTTC	CASSYPATGGTDEQFF
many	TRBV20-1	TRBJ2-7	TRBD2	TGCAGTGCTAGCGGGAGGGCCACCGAGCAGTACTTC	CSASGRATEQYF
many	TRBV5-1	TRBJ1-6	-	TGCGCCAGCAGCTTGGGGGGCTCCTATAATTCACCCCTCCACTTT	CASSLGGSYNSPLHF
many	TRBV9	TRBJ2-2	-	TGTGCCAGCAGCGTAGAACTAGGAGGGTCCGGGGAGCTGTTTTTT	CASSVELGGSGELFF
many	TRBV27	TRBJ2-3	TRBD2	TGTGCCAGCAGAAACAGCGGGGGTATGGCAGATACGCAGTATTTT	CASRNSGGMADTQYF
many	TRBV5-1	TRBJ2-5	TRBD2	TGCGCCAGCAGCTTGGGGTCAGCGGGGAAAGAGACCCAGTACTTC	CASSLGSAGKETQYF
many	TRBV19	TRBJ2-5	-	TGTGCCAGTAGTAGGACAGACCTGAAGACCCAGTACTTC	CASSRTDLKTQYF
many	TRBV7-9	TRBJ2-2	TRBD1	TGTGCCAGCAGAAGAGGGGGCCCGAGGAACACCGGGGAGCTGTTTTTT	CASRRGGPRNTGELFF
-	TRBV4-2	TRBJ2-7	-	TGTGCCATCAGCCCCGGGGCGGCGATCGTCTCCTACGAGCAGTACTTC	CAISPGAAIVSYEQYF
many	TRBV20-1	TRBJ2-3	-	TGCAGTGCTAGACTCCCGGGAACTATCCCTCTGTATTTT	CSARLPGTIPLYF
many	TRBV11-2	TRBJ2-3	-	TGTGCCAGCGGCCTCTTAGGACCGATCACAGATACGCAGTATTTT	CASGLLGPITDTQYF
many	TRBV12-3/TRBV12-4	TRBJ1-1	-	TGTGCCAGCAGGCGAGGACCCATGGAAGGAGCTTTCTTT	CASRRGPMEGAFF
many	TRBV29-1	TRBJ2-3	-	TGCAGCGTTTCTACATTTGATACGCAGTATTTT	CSVSTFDTQYF
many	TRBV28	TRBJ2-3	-	TGTGCCAGCAGTTTCCCTTCGGCCCTCACAGATACGCAGTATTTT	CASSFPSALTDTQYF
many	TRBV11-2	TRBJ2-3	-	TGTGCCAGCAGCTTTTTTGCAGATACGCAGTATTTT	CASSFFADTQYF
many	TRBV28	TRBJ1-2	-	TGTGCCATCTTGGAGCCAGCCGGTGGCTACACCTTC	CAILEPAGGYTF
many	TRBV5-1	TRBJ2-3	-	TGCGCCAGCAGCCCCCAGTTTAAGGGGACGATAGATACGCAGTATTTT	CASSPQFKGTIDTQYF
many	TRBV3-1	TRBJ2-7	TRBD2	TGTGCCAGCAGCCCGGAAGCTAGCGGGAGGGCCTACGAGCAGTACTTC	CASSPEASGRAYEQYF
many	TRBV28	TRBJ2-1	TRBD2	TGTGCCAGCACCTCAGCGGGAAATCGCAATGAGCAGTTCTTC	CASTSAGNRNEQFF
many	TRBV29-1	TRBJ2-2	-	TGCAGCGTTGCCTTATGGACCTCCGGGGAGCTGTTTTTT	CSVALWTSGELFF
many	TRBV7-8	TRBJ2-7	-	TGTGCCAGCAGCTTACTTGGCGGCGAGAACTACGAGCAGTACTTC	CASSLLGGENYEQYF
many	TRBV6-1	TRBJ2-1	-	TGTGCCAGCAGATCCTATAGCGGTAACTCCTACAATGAGCAGTTCTTC	CASRSYSGNSYNEQFF
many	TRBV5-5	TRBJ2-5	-	TGTGCCAGCAGCCCCATGGAGGGGGCCGGAGAGACCCAGTACTTC	CASSPMEGAGETQYF
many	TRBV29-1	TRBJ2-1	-	TGCAGCACCCGTGGGGGCGAGATTGGCAATGAGCAGTTCTTC	CSTRGGEIGNEQFF
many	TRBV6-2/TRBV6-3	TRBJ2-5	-	TGTGCCAGCACCGACGGGAGGACCCAGTACTTC	CASTDGRTQYF
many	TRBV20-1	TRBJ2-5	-	TGCAGTGCTCCCCAGGCACAAGAGACCCAGTACTTC	CSAPQAQETQYF
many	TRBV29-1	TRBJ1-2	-	TGCAGCGTTCCTTTTAGTGGCCAACTCTTC	CSVPFSGQLF
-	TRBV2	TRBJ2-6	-	TGTGCCAGCAGTGGGAGGAATGGGGTACCTGGGGCCAACGTCCTGACTTTC	CASSGRNGVPGANVLTF
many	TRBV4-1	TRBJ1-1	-	TGCGCCAGCAGCCAAAACAGAGAAGCTTTCTTT	CASSQNREAFF
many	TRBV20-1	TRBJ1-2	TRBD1	TGCAGTGCGGCCGGGACAGCTAACTATGGCTACACCTTC	CSAAGTANYGYTF
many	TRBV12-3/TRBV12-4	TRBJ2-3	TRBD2	TGTGCCAGCAGTTTTTTGCGGGGGGTACGCACAGATACGCAGTATTTT	CASSFLRGVRTDTQYF
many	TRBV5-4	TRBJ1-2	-	TGTGCCAGCAGCCCGGACGGATCCTATGGCTACACCTTC	CASSPDGSYGYTF
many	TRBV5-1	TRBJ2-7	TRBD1	TGCGCCAGCAGAATGGGACAGGGAATCGCCTACGAGCAGTACTTC	CASRMGQGIAYEQYF
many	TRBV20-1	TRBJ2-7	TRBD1	TGCAGTGCACCTCCGGGACAGGGGACGGGCGAGCAGTACTTC	CSAPPGQGTGEQYF
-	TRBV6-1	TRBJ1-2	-	TGTGCCAGCAGTCAAGACCTTGTCTATGGCTACACCTTC	CASSQDLVYGYTF
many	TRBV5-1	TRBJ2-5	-	TGCGCCAGCAGCTGGTTTTCCTCGGGGGATGAGACCCAGTACTTC	CASSWFSSGDETQYF
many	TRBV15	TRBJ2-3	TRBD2	TGTGCCACCAGCAGAGATCGGCTAGCGGGAGGGTTTAGCACAGATACGCAGTATTTT	CATSRDRLAGGFSTDTQYF
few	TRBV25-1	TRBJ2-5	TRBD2	TGTGCCAGCAGTTTGATAGCGGGAGTTAAGGAGACCCAGTACTTC	CASSLIAGVKETQYF
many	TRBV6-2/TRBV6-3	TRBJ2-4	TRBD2	TGTGCCAGCAGCCCTCGGGGTCTAGCGGGTGGGGCGTTGGCCAAAAACATTCAGTACTTC	CASSPRGLAGGALAKNIQYF
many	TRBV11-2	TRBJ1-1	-	TGTGCCAGCAGCCTACAGGGCTACTTTGGTGCTTTCTTT	CASSLQGYFGAFF
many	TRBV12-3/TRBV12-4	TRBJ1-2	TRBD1	TGTGCCAGCAGGAAAGAGGGGGCGGTGTATGGCTACACCTTC	CASRKEGAVYGYTF